This record looks at one T cell receptor (beta chain) sequence and its context. What it binds is unknown. The data were taken from a study of shared clonotypes between healthy human individuals. The CDR3 has 15 amino acids. CDR1 is SGHRS, CDR2 YFSETQ, per germline. V dropped 0 bases and J dropped 5 bases, with 15 bases sitting between them. Running of the assay took place at deep level. The method was immunoSEQ multiplex PCR; TCRdb's version includes in-frame clones alone and lacks a portion of them. Of about 1.1 million clones listed, about 80% are singletons. General observations from the study: Of the naive CD4 clonotypes, approximately 5% were shared across a handful of donors. Generally, estimated richness proved larger in naive subsets than it did in memory subsets. In contrast to clonotypes shared by all four donors, non-shared clonotypes had lower generation probabilities.

The clonotype comes from a man younger than 35 in good health. Some clones in this sample may be carry-over from other donors' samples. Sequencing input: memory CD4+ T cells from PBMCs. Regarding subset: CD45RA-negative fraction. The chain combines TRBV5-1 with TRBJ2-7; tentatively, D is TRBD2 (6 bases). In nucleotides, the CDR3 is TGCGCCAGCAGCTTGGGGGTAGCCGGGGGAAACGAGCAGTACTTC. It specifies CASSLGVAGGNEQYF. Complete variable domain (other parts from reference TRBV5-1 and TRBJ2-7): KAGVTQTPRYLIKTRGQQVTLSCSPISGHRSVSWYQQTPGQGLQFLFEYFSETQRNKGNFPGRFSGRQFSNSRSEMNVSTLELGDSALYLCASSLGVAGGNEQYFGPGTRLTVT.